This TCR beta chain was recovered during a study of T cells in Graves' hyperthyroidism and ophthalmopathy. Using RNA transcripts as the source, TCR beta CDR3 regions were amplified. During a first-round RT-PCR of the TCR CDR3, the HTBI primer set was used. TCRdb reprocessed the multiplex PCR reads via MiXCR and lists one record per CDR3 protein. The sample holds about 640,000 distinct CDR3 sequences; roughly 15% are singletons and the top ten take around 12%. Ten or more counts support this clonotype. Its specificity is not known. Germline CDR1 is DFQATT and CDR2 is SNEGSKA (reference sequence). The length of the CDR3 is 15 residues. Trimming removed 3 bases from V and 0 bases from J, with 13 bases in between. Study results and limitations: Among clonotypes expanded in thyroid above 0.001, most were also found in blood. Ophthalmopathy and stable hyperthyroidism were separated by a 13 V-J model.

The sequence was obtained from a woman aged 45-59 years with Graves' ophthalmopathy. The chain recombines TRBV20-1 with TRBJ2-3, with D possibly matching TRBD2 (6 bases). Source material: blood. CDR3 protein: CSASTRGSSTDTQYF. The CDR3 nucleotides read TGCAGTGCTAGTACGCGGGGATCTAGCACAGATACGCAGTATTTT.